These 27 T cell receptor beta chains were sequenced from one sample in a study of CD8+CD57+ T cells in acquired aplastic anemia. Both TCR beta VDJ combination and CDR3 sequence profiling were carried out. Genomic DNA was the template for this profiling. Each CDR3 protein gets one entry after TCRdb re-called the reads with MiXCR. The sample includes roughly 250,000 distinct CDR3 sequences, more than 45% seen only once; the top ten take approximately 7.8%. For sequencing, patients were chosen who had shown expansion of CD8+CD57+ cells by flow cytometry. Sequencing was carried out using sorted CD4+, CD8+, or CD8+CD57+ T cells (not recorded which) from PBMCs. Receptor source: a human donor with aplastic anemia.

This clonotype was counted many times. The chain joins TRBV4-1 to TRBJ2-1; D not certain. The germline V and J ends were trimmed by 0 bases and 8 bases, with 14 bases remaining between them. Germline lookup yields CDR1 MGHRA and CDR2 YSYEKL. This CDR3 comprises 15 residues. CDR3 sequence reads: CASSQDLRPLDEQFF. For the CDR3, the DNA is TGCGCCAGCAGCCAAGATCTGAGACCACTCGATGAGCAGTTCTTC.

This clonotype was picked up a small number of times. V is TRBV12-3 or TRBV12-4 and J is TRBJ1-2, with 7 bases identical to TRBD1. The CDR3 loop spans 14 amino acids. V lost 5 bases, J lost 5 bases, and 8 bases stayed unmatched. CDR3 sequence (DNA): TGTGCCAGCAGTCCTCAGACAGGGATGTATGGCTACACCTTC. Protein product: CASSPQTGMYGYTF.

As for this clonotype: One base away lies a much larger clone, so this may be a sequencing read error. This rearrangement joins TRBV6-6 to TRBJ1-1, with D tentatively TRBD1 (5 bases). Per the germline V gene, CDR1 is MNHNY and CDR2 is SVGAGI (reference sequence). This CDR3 contains 15 residues. Trimming took 4 bases from V and 6 from J, leaving 18 bases between them. This chain's CDR3 is CASSSTAGRGAEAFF. The CDR3 DNA follows: TGTGCCAGCAGTTCCACGGCTGGGAGGGGCGCTGAAGCTTTCTTT.

This clonotype has at least ten counts. The rearrangement links TRBV7-8 to TRBJ2-7, with a weak D call TRBD1 (5 bases). Germline CDR1 reads SGHVS; CDR2 reads FQNEAQ. This CDR3 comprises 16 residues. V lost 1 base, J lost 5 bases, and 18 bases lay in between. In nucleotides, the CDR3 is TGTGCCAGCAGCTTAGTTCGGGCAGGGCCAAACCACGAGCAGTACTTC. Its protein product is CASSLVRAGPNHEQYF.

This rearrangement joins TRBV20-1 to TRBJ2-7; D may be TRBD2 (6 bases). This CDR3 region has 13 residues. Germline CDR1 and CDR2: DFQATT and SNEGSKA (reference sequence). V lost 7 bases to trimming and J lost 4 bases, with 17 bases between them. The chain's CDR3 is CSGEGSGGYEQYF. The CDR3 DNA is TGCAGTGGTGAAGGTAGCGGAGGTTACGAGCAGTACTTC.

This clonotype was detected many times. The rearrangement uses TRBV4-2 and TRBJ2-7; D call uncertain. The CDR3 extends over 13 amino acids. Trimming took off 0 bases at V and 1 base at J, with 4 bases between the two ends. Looked up from germline, CDR1 is LGHNA and CDR2 is YNFKEQ. In DNA, the CDR3 is TGTGCCAGCAGCCAAGATAAGTCCTACGAGCAGTACTTC. Translated: CASSQDKSYEQYF.

With regard to this clonotype: Sequence at one end of the junction differs from germline and may be a read error. The V call is TRBV7-9, the J call TRBJ1-5; D may be TRBD1 (6 bases). This CDR3 has 17 amino acids. Germline V gene sequence: CDR1 SEHNR, CDR2 FQNEAQ (reference sequence). As DNA, the CDR3 is TGTGCCAGCAGTACCCCCCCTGACAGGTATAGCAATCAGCCCCGGCATTTT. This codes for CASSTPPDRYSNQPRHF.

The chain links TRBV6-6 to TRBJ2-1; D is tentatively TRBD1 or TRBD2 (6 bases each). Germline V gene sequence: CDR1 MNHNY, CDR2 SVGAGI (reference sequence). V was pared by 2 bases and J by 7 bases, with 15 bases between. The length of the CDR3 is 15 residues. CDR3: CASSYLLRGGNEQFF. CDR3 DNA sequence: TGTGCCAGCAGTTACCTACTTCGAGGGGGGAATGAGCAGTTCTTC.

This clonotype was seen many times. This chain joins TRBV10-1 and TRBJ2-3; 7 bases match TRBD1. This CDR3 has 14 amino acids. With 3 bases clipped from V and 4 bases from J, the junction kept 4 bases outside the gene matches. Germline CDR1 reads WNHNN; CDR2 reads SYGVQD (reference sequence). The DNA for the CDR3 is TGCGCCAGCAGTGATAGGGGGCTGGCAGATACGCAGTATTTT. The encoded protein is CASSDRGLADTQYF.

About this clonotype: A read error may explain this, as a much larger clone is one base away. J is TRBJ1-4 and V is TRBV9, with D perhaps matching TRBD1 (5 bases). CDR3 length equals 15 residues. From germline, CDR1 is SGDLS and CDR2 YYNGEE. CDR3 sequence (DNA): TGTACCAGCAGCGTAGGGGCAGGAGGTAATGAAAAACTGTTTTTT. Its translation is CTSSVGAGGNEKLFF. The entire variable domain, with the rest obtained from reference TRBV9 and TRBJ1-4, is as follows: DSGVTQTPKHLITATGQRVTLRCSPRSGDLSVYWYQQSLDQGLQFLIQYYNGEERAKGNILERFSAQQFPDLHSELNLSSLELGDSALYFCTSSVGAGGNEKLFFGSGTQLSVL.

This clonotype turned up a few times. This may be a read error, as it is one base from a much larger clone. The CDR3 end shows no conserved phenylalanine or tryptophan, and so a read error is likely. The J gene is TRBJ1-5, the V gene TRBV24-1, with 7 bases that match TRBD1. Germline assignment: CDR1 KGHDR and CDR2 SFDVKD. This CDR3 comprises 14 residues. V gave up 5 bases and J gave up 6 bases; unmatched junction bases: 6. The CDR3 protein is CATSGRGLFQPQHS. The CDR3 DNA sequence: TGTGCCACCAGTGGGAGGGGGCTTTTTCAGCCCCAGCATTCT.

The table lists this clonotype with many counts. The V and J genes are TRBV7-9 and TRBJ2-5; D is unresolved. V lost 8 bases to trimming and J lost 1 base, with 20 bases between them. CDR3 length: 16 residues. CDR1 is SEHNR, CDR2 FQNEAQ, per germline (reference sequence). CDR3 coding DNA: TGTGCCAGCGCCACAAATGCGGCGACGACCCAAGAGACCCAGTACTTC. As protein: CASATNAATTQETQYF.

As concerns this clonotype: This may be a read error, as it is one base from a much larger clone. The genes are TRBV7-9 and TRBJ1-1; D is perhaps TRBD1 (6 bases). V lost 8 bases, J lost 3 bases, and 10 bases lay in between. Germline CDR1 and CDR2: SEHNR and FQNEAQ (reference sequence). This CDR3 is built from 12 residues. CDR3 sequence: CASEGGDTEAFF. DNA for the CDR3: TGTGCCAGCGAAGGGGGGGACACTGAAGCTTTCTTT.

Many counts were recorded for this clonotype. The rearrangement joins TRBV7-6 to TRBJ2-3, with 9 bases identical to TRBD2. CDR3 length equals 16 residues. Trimming took 5 bases from V and 11 from J; bases not matched to a gene: 17. Germline-derived CDR1 and CDR2 are SGHVS and FNYEAQ. CDR3: CASSPRASGRPMGQYF. The CDR3 bases are TGTGCCAGCAGCCCTCGAGCGAGCGGGAGGCCGATGGGGCAGTATTTT. The full variable domain, in which reference TRBV7-6 and TRBJ2-3 provide the parts outside the CDR3, is GAGVSQSPRYKVTKRGQDVALRCDPISGHVSLYWYRQALGQGPEFLTYFNYEAQQDKSGLPNDRFSAERPEGSISTLTIQRTEQRDSAMYRCASSPRASGRPMGQYFGPGTRLTVL.

There are a few counts of this clonotype. The V gene is TRBV7-8, the J gene TRBJ2-1; TRBD1 agrees at 9 bases. The CDR3 consists of 13 residues. The germline V gene has CDR1 SGHVS and CDR2 FQNEAQ. The ends lost 8 bases at V and 7 bases at J; junction bases unmatched: 6. CDR3 nucleotide sequence: TGTGCCAGCTCGCGGACAGGGGTGAATGAGCAGTTCTTC. It translates to CASSRTGVNEQFF.

In its sample, this clonotype was seen a few times. The V and J genes are TRBV7-3 and TRBJ2-1; perhaps TRBD2 as D (7 bases). V dropped 5 bases and J dropped 8 bases, with 16 bases sitting between them. The CDR3 has 14 amino acids. Germline V CDR1 and CDR2: SGHTA, FQGTGA. The CDR3 here is CASSLGGPADEQFF. The CDR3 DNA is TGTGCCAGCAGCCTCGGGGGGCCGGCGGATGAGCAGTTCTTC.

The chain combines TRBV19 with TRBJ2-7, with 7 bases identical to TRBD1. The CDR3 contains 13 residues. Germline values: CDR1 LNHDA, CDR2 SQIVND (reference sequence). After removal of 10 bases from V and 0 bases from J, the junction contained 6 bases not matched to a gene. The CDR3 bases are TGTGCCACCCGGGGACAGAGCTCCTACGAGCAGTACTTC. Translating gives CATRGQSSYEQYF.

This clonotype appeared a few times. The chain is built from TRBV6-5 and TRBJ1-1; D is undetermined. In germline, CDR1 is MNHEY, CDR2 SVGAGI. Trimming stripped 0 bases from V and 0 bases from J, with 17 bases between. This CDR3 has 18 amino acids. CDR3 in amino acids: CASSYSKLLTDMNTEAFF. In DNA form, the CDR3 reads TGTGCCAGCAGTTACTCAAAACTCCTGACTGACATGAACACTGAAGCTTTCTTT.

The chain couples TRBV7-8 to TRBJ2-3; 8 bases fit TRBD2. The CDR3 consists of 15 residues. The V gene's germline CDR1 is SGHVS and CDR2 FQNEAQ. V was pared by 0 bases and J by 6 bases, with 5 bases of the junction left unmatched. The CDR3 nucleotides read TGTGCCAGCAGCTTAGCGGGAGGCGGGGGGGATACGCAGTATTTT. It specifies CASSLAGGGGDTQYF.

This clonotype was seen at least ten times. The chain uses TRBV7-9 and TRBJ2-7, with 7 bases fitting TRBD1. CDR3 size: 14 residues. CDR1 is SEHNR, CDR2 FQNEAQ, per germline (reference sequence). V lost 4 bases and J lost 5; bases outside the gene matches: 8. Here the CDR3 reads CASSWKTGTDEQYF. The CDR3 bases are TGTGCCAGCAGCTGGAAGACAGGGACCGACGAGCAGTACTTC.

The table lists this clonotype with a count of one. The J gene is TRBJ2-7, the V gene TRBV4-3; TRBD2 aligns across 7 bases. This CDR3 spans 15 amino acids. V was clipped by 0 bases and J by 3 bases; unmatched bases: 5. Germline-derived CDR1 and CDR2 are LGHNA and YSLEER. This CDR3 is CASSQDWEGRYEQYF. The CDR3 DNA reads as TGCGCCAGCAGCCAAGATTGGGAGGGCCGCTACGAGCAGTACTTC.

The rearrangement links TRBV15 to TRBJ1-4; the D is unclear. V lost 0 bases and J 3 bases, leaving 8 bases between the germline ends. Germline lookup yields CDR1 LNHNV and CDR2 YYDKDF (reference sequence). The CDR3 extends over 15 amino acids. CDR3 protein: CATSRDEVSNEKLFF. For the CDR3, the DNA is TGTGCCACCAGCAGAGACGAAGTGTCTAATGAAAAACTGTTTTTT.

This clonotype has at least ten counts. The V and J genes are TRBV4-1 and TRBJ2-5; D possibly corresponds to TRBD1 (5 bases). The ends were cut back, 0 bases at V and 3 bases at J, with 8 bases in the middle. CDR3 length equals 14 residues. The germline V gene encodes CDR1 MGHRA and CDR2 YSYEKL. This chain's CDR3 is CASSQDQGEETQYF. The CDR3 DNA is TGCGCCAGCAGCCAAGATCAAGGGGAAGAGACCCAGTACTTC.

This clonotype was picked up many times. One junction end does not reproduce the germline sequence, and a read error may be involved. V is TRBV7-8 and J is TRBJ1-4; tentatively, D is TRBD1 (5 bases). Germline V CDR1 and CDR2: SGHVS, FQNEAQ. This CDR3 has 16 amino acids. CDR3 loop: CASTLMAGVTNEKLFF. For the CDR3, the DNA is TGTGCCAGCACCTTAATGGCGGGGGTCACTAATGAAAAACTGTTTTTT.

Worth noting for this clonotype: This CDR3 is missing its conserved last phenylalanine or tryptophan, likely due to a read error. The J gene is TRBJ1-1, the V gene TRBV9; TRBD1 is a possible D gene (6 bases). In germline, CDR1 is SGDLS, CDR2 YYNGEE. The V gene lost 3 bases and the J gene lost 0 bases, with 12 bases spanning the gap. The CDR3 spans 15 residues. CDR3 residues: CASSGKDSMNTEAFP. For the CDR3, the DNA is TGTGCCAGCAGCGGCAAGGACAGCATGAACACTGAAGCTTTCCCT.

This chain joins TRBV28 and TRBJ1-1; the D gene is possibly TRBD1 (5 bases). V dropped 6 bases and J dropped 10 bases, with 18 bases sitting between them. There are 13 residues in the CDR3. The V gene's germline CDR1 is MDHEN and CDR2 SYDVKM. CDR3 region: CASSHSMGGSAFF. The CDR3, as DNA: TGTGCCAGCAGCCACTCGATGGGGGGTTCAGCTTTCTTT.

This clonotype was detected a few times. J is TRBJ2-7 and V is TRBV20-1; D is perhaps TRBD1 (5 bases). The germline V gene has CDR1 DFQATT and CDR2 SNEGSKA (reference sequence). V was pared by 7 bases and J by 6 bases, with 16 bases between. This CDR3 contains 12 residues. In DNA, the CDR3 is TGCAGTGTCTTGGACCAGGGTGGCGAGCAGTACTTC. It translates to CSVLDQGGEQYF.